A selection of T cell receptor beta chains follows, all from one sample in a study of regulatory T cells in long-lasting Graves disease. TCRdb used MiXCR to reprocess the multiplex PCR reads, holding one entry per CDR3 protein. The sample has some 220,000 distinct CDR3 sequences, approximately 18% seen once. The same data also contributed to another study, on T cells in Graves' hyperthyroidism and ophthalmopathy.

Sequencing used peripheral blood mononuclear cells (PBMCs), obtained at new diagnosis, from a patient treated with antithyroid drugs. All receptors derive from a woman younger than 45 with Graves disease. Both conserved end residues are part of each CDR3. The order of the fields is clone size, V gene, D gene, J gene, CDR3 DNA, CDR3 protein. The D gene is left open where the match is weak. Rows give clone size only sometimes, using once, few, many, or a class for an expanded clone.

-	TRBV4-2	TRBD1	TRBJ1-5	TGTGCCAGCTCCCGGGACAGGACCCTTTTGCCCCAGCATTTT	CASSRDRTLLPQHF
-	TRBV27	-	TRBJ2-1	TGTGCCAGCAGTCTAACAGGGGCATGGGGGGACAATGAGCAGTTCTTC	CASSLTGAWGDNEQFF
many	TRBV10-3	TRBD2	TRBJ2-1	TGTGCCATCAGCTTGGGACTAAGCAGCCACAATGAGCAGTTCTTC	CAISLGLSSHNEQFF
many	TRBV18	TRBD1	TRBJ1-2	TGTGCCAGCTCACCACCGGGGGGACAGGGGATCTATGGCTACACCTTC	CASSPPGGQGIYGYTF
once	TRBV18	TRBD1	TRBJ2-3	TGTGCCAGCTCACCGAGGACAGGGGGGAGTACAGATACGCAGTATTTT	CASSPRTGGSTDTQYF
many	TRBV29-1	TRBD1	TRBJ1-1	TGCAGCGTCGCCAGGACAGGGGCGGGCACTGAAGCTTTCTTT	CSVARTGAGTEAFF
many	TRBV13	-	TRBJ1-1	TGTGCCAGCAGCCCCAGGGACACTGAAGCTTTCTTT	CASSPRDTEAFF
many	TRBV29-1	TRBD1	TRBJ1-2	TGCAGCGTTGAAGATCAAACGCTGTCGGAGGGACAGGACAATGGCTACACCTTC	CSVEDQTLSEGQDNGYTF
-	TRBV4-1	TRBD1	TRBJ2-7	TGCGCCAGCAGCCTGGAACAGGGGCCGGATGGGGAATACGAGCAGTACTTC	CASSLEQGPDGEYEQYF
-	TRBV7-6	-	TRBJ2-2	TGTGCCAGCAGCACGCCAGTGAGGTCCGGGGGCGGGGGGCTGTTTTTT	CASSTPVRSGGGGLFF
many	TRBV11-3	-	TRBJ2-2	TGTGCCAGCAGCTTAGTGCTGGGGGCGGGCGGGGAGCTGTTTTTT	CASSLVLGAGGELFF
many	TRBV4-1	TRBD2	TRBJ2-7	TGCGCCAGCAGCCAAGATGGTCGGCTAGCGGCCTACGAGCAGTACTTC	CASSQDGRLAAYEQYF
-	TRBV29-1	TRBD2	TRBJ2-7	TGCAGCGCCCGGTTAGCGGGCACCTCCTACGAGCAGTACTTC	CSARLAGTSYEQYF
many	TRBV11-2	-	TRBJ2-2	TGTGCCAGCAGCTTAGGGCTAGCAGCCGGGGAGCTGTTTTTT	CASSLGLAAGELFF
-	TRBV6-1	-	TRBJ1-2	TGTGCCAGCACTGACGTGGGAGGAGGGGGCTACACCTTC	CASTDVGGGGYTF
-	TRBV24-1	TRBD1	TRBJ1-1	TGTGCCACGCGTCAAAGCGGGACAGGGTGGACTGAAGCTTTCTTT	CATRQSGTGWTEAFF
many	TRBV5-6	-	TRBJ2-7	TGTGCCAGCAGCTTTTTGGACTACGAGCAGTACTTC	CASSFLDYEQYF
many	TRBV7-8	TRBD1	TRBJ2-5	TGTGCCAGCAGCCCCTGGACAGGGCAAGAGACCCAGTACTTC	CASSPWTGQETQYF
many	TRBV20-1	-	TRBJ1-2	TGCAGTGCTAGCCCAACAGGGAACTATGGCTACACCTTC	CSASPTGNYGYTF
many	TRBV2	TRBD2	TRBJ2-3	TGTGCCAGCAGTGAAGGCCCAAGGACTAGCGGGAGAGGAACAGATACGCAGTATTTT	CASSEGPRTSGRGTDTQYF
many	TRBV30	TRBD1	TRBJ1-4	TGTGCCTGGACGAGGGACAGGGGGCGTCATGAAAAACTGTTTTTT	CAWTRDRGRHEKLFF
many	TRBV12-3/TRBV12-4	-	TRBJ2-4	TGTGCCAGCAGTTTCTCCGGTGGTGGCATTCAGTACTTC	CASSFSGGGIQYF
-	TRBV18	-	TRBJ1-1	TGTGCCAGCTCACCACAAGACGCGGTGAACACTGAAGCTTTCTTT	CASSPQDAVNTEAFF
many	TRBV15	-	TRBJ2-7	TGTGCCACCAGTTTCATGGGGTACGAGCAGTACTTC	CATSFMGYEQYF
many	TRBV5-1	TRBD1	TRBJ1-5	TGCGCCAGCAGCTTGGATGGACAGGGGGCGAACCAGCCCCAGCATTTT	CASSLDGQGANQPQHF
many	TRBV18	-	TRBJ1-5	TGTGCCAGCTCACCAGGGACAAAGAATCAGCCCCAGCATTTT	CASSPGTKNQPQHF
many	TRBV6-1	-	TRBJ1-6	TGTGCCAGCAGTGACCGGTCAATCCTGGGTAATTCACCCCTCCACTTT	CASSDRSILGNSPLHF
few	TRBV19	TRBD1	TRBJ1-5	TGTGCCAGTAGTCGACAGGGTGGTCAGCCCCAGCATTTT	CASSRQGGQPQHF
-	TRBV29-1	-	TRBJ2-1	TGCAGCGTTGAAGGCCTACAGCTCAATGAGCAGTTCTTC	CSVEGLQLNEQFF
many	TRBV9	-	TRBJ1-6	TGTGCCAGCAGCGTAGGGGGCCCTGATTCACCCCTCCACTTT	CASSVGGPDSPLHF